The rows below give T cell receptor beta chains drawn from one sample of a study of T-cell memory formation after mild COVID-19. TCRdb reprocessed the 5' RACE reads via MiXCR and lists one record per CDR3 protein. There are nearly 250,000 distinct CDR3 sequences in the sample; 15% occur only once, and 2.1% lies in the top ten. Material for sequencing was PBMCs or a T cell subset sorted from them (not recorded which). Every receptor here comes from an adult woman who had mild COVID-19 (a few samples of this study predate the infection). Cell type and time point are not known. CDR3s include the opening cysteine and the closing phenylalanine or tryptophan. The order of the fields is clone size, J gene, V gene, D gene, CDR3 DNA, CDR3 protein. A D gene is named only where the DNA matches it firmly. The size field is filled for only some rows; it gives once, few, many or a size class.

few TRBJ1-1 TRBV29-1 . TGCAGCGTTGAGAGGGGTCGGAACACTGAAGCTTTCTTT CSVERGRNTEAFF
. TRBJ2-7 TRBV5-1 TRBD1 TGCGCCAGCAGCGTGGGACAGGGGGCTGGAGAGCAGTACTTC CASSVGQGAGEQYF
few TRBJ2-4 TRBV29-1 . TGCAGCGTTGGAATGGGGGGAGCCAAAAACATTCAGTACTTC CSVGMGGAKNIQYF
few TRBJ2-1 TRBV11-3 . TGTGCCAGCACTAAAGGCTCCTACAATGAGCAGTTCTTC CASTKGSYNEQFF
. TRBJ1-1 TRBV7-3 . TGTGCCAGCAGCGTGGGGACATCCGGGTCTGAAGCTTTCTTT CASSVGTSGSEAFF
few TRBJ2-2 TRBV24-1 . TGTGCCACCAGTGACCCACGGACCAAAAGACGCACCGGGGAGCTGTTTTTT CATSDPRTKRRTGELFF
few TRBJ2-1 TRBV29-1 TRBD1 TGCAGCGTATGGGACAGACACAATGAGCAGTTCTTC CSVWDRHNEQFF
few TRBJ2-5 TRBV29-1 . TGCAGCGTTGAAGATCAACGTGAGACCCAGTACTTC CSVEDQRETQYF
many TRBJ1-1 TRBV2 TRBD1 TGTGCCAGCAGTGCTGGGACAGGGGGCACTGAAGCTTTCTTT CASSAGTGGTEAFF
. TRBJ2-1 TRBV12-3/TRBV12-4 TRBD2 TGTGCCAGCAGTTTACCCGGGACTAGCGGGAGTAGGGAGCAGTTCTTC CASSLPGTSGSREQFF
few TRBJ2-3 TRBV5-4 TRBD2 TGTGCCAGCAGCCCTATTCGGGGGGGGCAAAGCACAGATACGCAGTATTTT CASSPIRGGQSTDTQYF
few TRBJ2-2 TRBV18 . TGTGCCAGCTCACCAGCGGGGAGGAACACCGGGGAGCTGTTTTTT CASSPAGRNTGELFF
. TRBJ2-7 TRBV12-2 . TGTGCAAGTCGCTCCATGCCCGACGACTCCTACGAGCAGTACTTC CASRSMPDDSYEQYF
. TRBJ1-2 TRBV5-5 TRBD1 TGTGCCAGCAGCATCATACCGGGACAGGACTATGGCTACACCTTC CASSIIPGQDYGYTF